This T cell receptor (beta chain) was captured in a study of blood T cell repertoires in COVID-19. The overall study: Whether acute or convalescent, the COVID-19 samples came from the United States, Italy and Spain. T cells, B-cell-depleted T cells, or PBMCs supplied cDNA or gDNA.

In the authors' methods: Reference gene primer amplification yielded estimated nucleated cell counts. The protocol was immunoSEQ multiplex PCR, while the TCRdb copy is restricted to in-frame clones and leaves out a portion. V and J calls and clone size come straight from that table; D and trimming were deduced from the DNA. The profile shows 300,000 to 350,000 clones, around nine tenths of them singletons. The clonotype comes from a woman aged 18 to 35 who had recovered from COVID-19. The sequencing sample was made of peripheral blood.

The CDR3 loop is CASSPIPGELFF. The DNA of the CDR3 is TGTGCCAGCAGTCCAATTCCCGGGGAGCTGTTTTTT. The rearrangement links TRBV6-6 to TRBJ2-2; no firm D call. Germline assignment: CDR1 MNHNY and CDR2 SVGAGI (reference sequence). Trimming shortened V by 5 bases and J by 6 bases, and 7 bases separated the two germline ends. The CDR3 contains 12 residues.